A single sample is the source of the 23 T cell receptor beta chains below, sequenced in a study of cytomegalovirus exposure and HLA in healthy donors. The assay was immunoSEQ multiplex PCR, and TCRdb's table has in-frame clones only and misses some. The sample has about 160,000 clones, about 90% seen once; the top ten hold around 6%. Sequenced sample: PBMCs. The receptor source for this set is a woman aged 25 to 39 in good health and CMV-seronegative.

This clone came up once. The V gene is TRBV7-6, the J gene TRBJ2-7, with 7 bases that match TRBD1. This CDR3 has 15 residues. J lost 4 bases, V lost 0 bases, and 6 bases had no gene match. Per the germline V gene, CDR1 is SGHVS and CDR2 is FNYEAQ. CDR3: CASSLAEGGEYEQYF. The CDR3 DNA follows: TGTGCCAGCAGCTTAGCGGAAGGGGGCGAATACGAGCAGTACTTC.

This chain joins TRBV29-1 and TRBJ2-6; possible D gene TRBD2, 5 bases. V dropped 6 bases and J dropped 1 base, with 7 bases sitting between them. The CDR3 length is 13 residues. Looked up from germline, CDR1 is SQVTM and CDR2 is ANQGSEA. The CDR3 spells CSVRTSGANVLTF. As DNA, the CDR3 is TGCAGCGTCCGGACTTCTGGGGCCAACGTCCTGACTTTC.

V and J are TRBV29-1 and TRBJ1-1; D not certain. This CDR3 contains 13 residues. The V gene's germline CDR1 is SQVTM and CDR2 ANQGSEA. V lost 0 bases to trimming and J lost 1 base, with 6 bases between them. The CDR3 DNA follows: TGCAGCGTTGAAGATAGTTGGAACACTGAAGCTTTCTTT. Protein product: CSVEDSWNTEAFF.

The chain joins TRBV29-1 to TRBJ1-5; a weak D match, TRBD1 (5 bases). Germline V gene lookup returns CDR1 SQVTM and CDR2 ANQGSEA. V was trimmed by 4 bases and J by 0 bases, leaving 25 bases between them. This CDR3 has 19 residues. In DNA, the CDR3 is TGCAGCGTTGCTGCGGGGCCGCGTAGTTGGAGAGATAGCAATCAGCCCCAGCATTTT. Its translation: CSVAAGPRSWRDSNQPQHF.

This clone came up once. This rearrangement joins TRBV23-1 to TRBJ1-3; possible D gene TRBD1, 5 bases. TRBV23-1 is sorted into the ORF group, with uncertain function. The V gene lost 1 base and the J gene lost 2 bases, with 9 bases spanning the gap. The CDR3 has 15 residues. CDR3 nucleotide sequence: TGCGCCAGCAGTCAATTTGTGGGGGCTGGAAACACCATATATTTT. Translating it yields CASSQFVGAGNTIYF.

The chain employs TRBV7-2 and TRBJ1-1; possible D gene TRBD1, 5 bases. CDR3 length: 13 residues. Germline V lookup: CDR1 SGHTA, CDR2 FQGNSA. Trimming cost V 4 bases and J 1 base, with 7 bases left between them. The CDR3: CASSYQGNTEAFF. In DNA form, the CDR3 reads TGTGCCAGCAGCTACCAGGGGAACACTGAAGCTTTCTTT.

The V call is TRBV27, the J call TRBJ2-7; tentatively, D is TRBD2 (6 bases). Trimming took 5 bases from V and 6 from J, leaving 20 bases between them. Germline-derived CDR1 and CDR2 are MNHEY and SMNVEV (reference sequence). This CDR3 region has 15 residues. CDR3 protein: CASSLRTTYLGEQYF. CDR3 sequence (DNA): TGTGCCAGCAGTCTCAGGACTACCTATCTGGGCGAGCAGTACTTC.

This chain joins TRBV5-4 and TRBJ2-2; unclear D gene. Germline CDR1 reads SGHNT; CDR2 reads YYREEE (reference sequence). Between the trimmed V and J ends, which lost 0 bases and 11 bases, there was a span of 14 bases. CDR3 length equals 14 residues. The CDR3, as DNA: TGTGCCAGCAGCTTGGCCCGAGGAATCGGAGAGCTGTTTTTT. Its translation: CASSLARGIGELFF.

V usage is TRBV11-2 and J usage is TRBJ2-3; weak D call: TRBD2 (6 bases). V dropped 6 bases and J dropped 1 base, with 20 bases sitting between them. The CDR3 runs 17 residues. Germline V CDR1 and CDR2: SGHAT, FQNNGV. CDR3 nucleotide sequence: TGTGCCAGCAGTCATAAAGGTGGGCGGGGCCGCACAGATACGCAGTATTTT. It codes for CASSHKGGRGRTDTQYF.

The chain combines TRBV27 with TRBJ1-1; no reliable D call. The ends were cut back, 2 bases at V and 0 bases at J, with 10 bases in the middle. The CDR3 covers 15 residues. Per the germline V gene, CDR1 is MNHEY and CDR2 is SMNVEV (reference sequence). As DNA, the CDR3 is TGTGCCAGCAGTTTAGTTGCAGGAATGAACACTGAAGCTTTCTTT. It specifies CASSLVAGMNTEAFF.

This chain links TRBV7-8 with TRBJ2-7; D is uncertain. V shed 2 bases and J shed 3 bases, with 5 bases lying between them. The CDR3 length is 12 residues. Germline values: CDR1 SGHVS, CDR2 FQNEAQ. This CDR3 reads CASSLRGYEQYF. The CDR3 nucleotides read TGTGCCAGCAGCTTACGCGGCTACGAGCAGTACTTC. The whole variable domain, remainder taken from reference TRBV7-8 and TRBJ2-7, is GAGVSQSPRYKVAKRGQDVALRCDPISGHVSLFWYQQALGQGPEFLTYFQNEAQLDKSGLPSDRFFAERPEGSVSTLKIQRTQQEDSAVYLCASSLRGYEQYFGPGTRLTVT.

This chain joins TRBV5-1 and TRBJ1-1, with D unclear. Germline V gene data show CDR1 as SGHRS and CDR2 as YFSETQ. CDR3 length: 13 amino acids. V was cut by 0 bases and J by 0 bases, with 3 bases left in between. CDR3 nucleotide sequence: TGCGCCAGCAGCTTGGAGTTGAACACTGAAGCTTTCTTT. It translates to CASSLELNTEAFF.

The chain is built from TRBV20-1 and TRBJ2-7; D possibly corresponds to TRBD1 (5 bases). The ends were cut back, 7 bases at V and 9 bases at J, with 16 bases in the middle. CDR3 size: 11 residues. Germline assignment: CDR1 DFQATT and CDR2 SNEGSKA (reference sequence). This CDR3 is CSGAWGFGQYF. DNA for the CDR3: TGCAGTGGGGCTTGGGGCTTCGGGCAGTACTTC.

The chain carries TRBV11-3 and TRBJ2-5; D possibly corresponds to TRBD2 (5 bases). CDR1 is SGHNT and CDR2 is YENEEA in the germline V gene. This CDR3 region has 14 residues. The ends were cut back, 3 bases at V and 1 base at J, with 9 bases in the middle. The DNA for the CDR3 is TGTGCCAGCAGCTTCGGAGGAGCCCAAGAGACCCAGTACTTC. Translated: CASSFGGAQETQYF.

V usage is TRBV30 and J usage is TRBJ1-2, with 9 positions matching TRBD1. V shed 3 bases, J shed 4 bases, and the junction held 9 bases outside the gene matches. Germline V gives CDR1 GTSNPN, CDR2 SVGIG (reference sequence). This CDR3 region has 15 residues. Here the CDR3 DNA reads TGTGCCTGGAGACAGGGGGCCTGTTGGCTCTATGGCTACACCTTC. Its protein product is CAWRQGACWLYGYTF.

The chain employs TRBV25-1 and TRBJ2-7; 9 nucleotides agree with TRBD1. CDR3 length equals 15 residues. The J segment lost 6 bases and the V segment lost 3 bases, leaving 9 bases of the junction unmatched. Germline V CDR1 and CDR2: MGHDK, SYGVNS. CDR3 in DNA: TGTGCCAGCAGTGATAAGAGGGACAGGGCGGGCGAGCAGTACTTC. Translation gives CASSDKRDRAGEQYF.

A single count supports this clone. CDR3 DNA: TGTGCCAGCAGCTTACGCCCTGGACAGGGGACATACGAGCAGTACTTC. It is translated as CASSLRPGQGTYEQYF. The V call is TRBV7-9, the J call TRBJ2-7, with 9 bases matching TRBD1. V gave up 2 bases and J gave up 4 bases; unmatched junction bases: 9. This CDR3 region has 16 residues. Germline V gene data show CDR1 as SEHNR and CDR2 as FQNEAQ (reference sequence). Full variable domain (outside the CDR3, taken from reference TRBV7-9 and TRBJ2-7): DTGVSQNPRHKITKRGQNVTFRCDPISEHNRLYWYRQTLGQGPEFLTYFQNEAQLEKSRLLSDRFSAERPKGSFSTLEIQRTEQGDSAMYLCASSLRPGQGTYEQYFGPGTRLTVT.

The V gene is TRBV5-1, the J gene TRBJ1-1; 7 bases agree with TRBD1. CDR3 size: 15 residues. CDR1 SGHRS and CDR2 YFSETQ come from the germline V gene. Trimming cost V 6 bases and J 1 base; bases outside gene matches: 9. CDR3 region: CASTPKGGANTEAFF. As DNA, the CDR3 is TGCGCCAGCACGCCTAAAGGGGGCGCGAACACTGAAGCTTTCTTT.

A single count supports this clone. The chain uses TRBV9 and TRBJ2-7; TRBD1 aligns across 9 bases. The CDR3 loop spans 15 amino acids. After removal of 3 bases from V and 0 bases from J, the junction contained 4 bases not matched to a gene. Germline V gene data show CDR1 as SGDLS and CDR2 as YYNGEE. Here the CDR3 DNA reads TGTGCCAGCAGCGCGGGACAGGGTCCCTCCTACGAGCAGTACTTC. Amino acids: CASSAGQGPSYEQYF.

The chain is built from TRBV28 and TRBJ1-4; TRBD1 might be the D (5 bases). The length of the CDR3 is 14 residues. Germline loops: CDR1 MDHEN, CDR2 SYDVKM. V lost 6 bases and J 6 bases, leaving 14 bases between the germline ends. The CDR3 loop is CASSPLGGDEKLFF. Here the CDR3 DNA reads TGTGCCAGCAGCCCCCTCGGGGGGGATGAAAAACTGTTTTTT.

The CDR3 loop reads CASSETGGRNPYGYTF. CDR3 sequence (DNA): TGCGCCAGCAGTGAGACAGGGGGCCGTAACCCATATGGCTACACCTTC. This chain links TRBV10-2 with TRBJ1-2, with 9 bases fitting TRBD1. The V gene's germline CDR1 is WSHSY and CDR2 SAAADI. The CDR3 is 16 residues long. The V gene end was trimmed by 2 bases and the J gene end by 5 bases; junction bases not matched to a gene: 9.

This chain joins TRBV6-5 and TRBJ2-7; maybe TRBD1 (6 bases). The CDR3 consists of 11 residues. Germline CDR1 MNHEY, CDR2 SVGAGI. V was clipped by 8 bases and J by 6 bases, with 11 bases between them. CDR3 in amino acids: CASGEGGEQYF. Written as DNA, the CDR3 is TGTGCCAGCGGTGAAGGGGGCGAGCAGTACTTC.

The chain recombines TRBV19 with TRBJ1-5; unclear D gene. The CDR3 covers 13 residues. In germline, CDR1 is LNHDA, CDR2 SQIVND (reference sequence). Trimming cost V 4 bases and J 2 bases, with 6 bases left between them. CDR3 loop: CASSTAGNQPQHF. CDR3 DNA sequence: TGTGCCAGTAGTACGGCAGGCAATCAGCCCCAGCATTTT.